This is a list of T cell receptor beta chains from one sample in a study of blood T cells in healthy people across ages. From the 5' RACE reads, TCRdb called clonotypes with MiXCR, one entry per CDR3 protein. The sample contains 1.4 million to 1.5 million distinct CDR3 sequences, approximately 42% of which appear only once. The sample taken for sequencing was blood. The receptors here all came from a woman aged 18-29 years in good health. The CDR3 runs from the conserved cysteine through the conserved F or W. The order of the fields is J gene, D gene, clone size, V gene, CDR3 protein, CDR3 DNA. A D gene is named only where the DNA matches it firmly. For some rows the clone size is stated as once, few or many, or as a class when expanded; others skip it.

j_gene: TRBJ2-5; d_gene: NA; abundance: few; v_gene: TRBV11-1; CDR3aa: CASSLDHTHQETQYF; CDR3nt: TGTGCCAGCAGCTTAGACCACACCCACCAAGAGACCCAGTACTTC
j_gene: TRBJ1-2; d_gene: NA; abundance: NA; v_gene: TRBV20-1; CDR3aa: CSARWGGVYGYTF; CDR3nt: TGCAGTGCTAGATGGGGGGGCGTCTATGGCTACACCTTC
j_gene: TRBJ1-5; d_gene: NA; abundance: NA; v_gene: TRBV7-4; CDR3aa: CASSPGKRRNQPQHF; CDR3nt: TGTGCCAGCAGCCCAGGGAAGAGGCGCAATCAGCCCCAGCATTTT
j_gene: TRBJ2-2; d_gene: NA; abundance: NA; v_gene: TRBV20-1; CDR3aa: CSARDLSGANTGELFF; CDR3nt: TGCAGTGCTAGAGATCTTAGCGGAGCGAACACCGGGGAGCTGTTTTTT
j_gene: TRBJ2-1; d_gene: NA; abundance: many; v_gene: TRBV7-8; CDR3aa: CASSFRAEGNEQFF; CDR3nt: TGTGCCAGCAGCTTCCGGGCCGAGGGGAATGAGCAGTTCTTC
j_gene: TRBJ2-2; d_gene: NA; abundance: NA; v_gene: TRBV11-2; CDR3aa: CASSTPSNTGELFF; CDR3nt: TGTGCCAGCAGCACCCCCTCGAACACCGGGGAGCTGTTTTTT
j_gene: TRBJ1-6; d_gene: TRBD1; abundance: few; v_gene: TRBV10-3; CDR3aa: CAISERTGVVNSPLHF; CDR3nt: TGTGCCATCAGTGAACGTACAGGGGTCGTTAATTCACCCCTCCACTTT
j_gene: TRBJ2-5; d_gene: NA; abundance: NA; v_gene: TRBV20-1; CDR3aa: CSATAEPGGPNQETQYF; CDR3nt: TGCAGTGCCACGGCAGAGCCGGGGGGCCCAAACCAAGAGACCCAGTACTTC
j_gene: TRBJ2-5; d_gene: NA; abundance: NA; v_gene: TRBV27; CDR3aa: CASSFAGATNEQYF; CDR3nt: TGTGCCAGCAGTTTTGCCGGAGCCACCAATGAGCAGTACTTC
j_gene: TRBJ2-1; d_gene: NA; abundance: NA; v_gene: TRBV20-1; CDR3aa: CSAKGGGYNEQFF; CDR3nt: TGCAGTGCTAAGGGGGGGGGATACAATGAGCAGTTCTTC
j_gene: TRBJ2-5; d_gene: NA; abundance: many; v_gene: TRBV4-1; CDR3aa: CASSQVGGQETQYF; CDR3nt: TGTGCCAGCAGCCAAGTAGGGGGTCAAGAGACCCAGTACTTC
j_gene: TRBJ2-1; d_gene: TRBD2; abundance: NA; v_gene: TRBV6-6; CDR3aa: CASRVTSGRNEQFF; CDR3nt: TGTGCCAGCAGAGTGACTAGCGGGAGGAATGAGCAGTTCTTC
j_gene: TRBJ2-7; d_gene: TRBD1; abundance: NA; v_gene: TRBV20-1; CDR3aa: CSVAGDAGGRYEQYF; CDR3nt: TGCAGTGTCGCAGGGGACGCAGGGGGTCGCTACGAGCAGTACTTC
j_gene: TRBJ1-5; d_gene: NA; abundance: NA; v_gene: TRBV3-1; CDR3aa: CASSQGAHSNQPQHF; CDR3nt: TGTGCCAGCAGCCAAGGGGCGCATAGCAATCAGCCCCAGCATTTT
j_gene: TRBJ2-5; d_gene: TRBD1; abundance: few; v_gene: TRBV7-8; CDR3aa: CASSLLRQGETQYF; CDR3nt: TGTGCCAGCAGCTTATTGCGACAGGGAGAGACCCAGTACTTC
j_gene: TRBJ2-2; d_gene: TRBD1; abundance: many; v_gene: TRBV28; CDR3aa: CARTGASSGELFF; CDR3nt: TGTGCCAGGACAGGGGCGTCGTCCGGGGAGCTGTTTTTT
j_gene: TRBJ1-3; d_gene: NA; abundance: NA; v_gene: TRBV4-1; CDR3aa: CASSQEGGIGNTIYF; CDR3nt: TGCGCCAGCAGCCAAGAGGGGGGAATTGGAAACACCATATATTTT
j_gene: TRBJ1-5; d_gene: NA; abundance: NA; v_gene: TRBV10-3; CDR3aa: CAISVKGDQPQHF; CDR3nt: TGTGCCATCAGTGTTAAGGGAGACCAGCCCCAGCATTTT
j_gene: TRBJ2-1; d_gene: TRBD2; abundance: few; v_gene: TRBV14; CDR3aa: CASSPASGSGSYNEQFF; CDR3nt: TGTGCCAGCAGCCCTGCTAGCGGGAGTGGTTCCTACAATGAGCAGTTCTTC
j_gene: TRBJ2-3; d_gene: TRBD2; abundance: NA; v_gene: TRBV6-6; CDR3aa: CASSYWASGDTQYF; CDR3nt: TGTGCCAGCAGTTACTGGGCTAGCGGAGATACGCAGTATTTT
j_gene: TRBJ1-6; d_gene: TRBD1; abundance: NA; v_gene: TRBV5-1; CDR3aa: CASRRDSPNSPLHF; CDR3nt: TGCGCCAGCAGGCGGGACAGTCCTAATTCACCCCTCCACTTT
j_gene: TRBJ2-5; d_gene: NA; abundance: NA; v_gene: TRBV7-9; CDR3aa: CASSYTNRVGETQYF; CDR3nt: TGTGCCAGCAGCTATACCAACAGGGTCGGAGAGACCCAGTACTTC
j_gene: TRBJ2-3; d_gene: NA; abundance: once; v_gene: TRBV7-2; CDR3aa: CASSFSPGLTDTQYF; CDR3nt: TGTGCCAGCAGTTTTTCTCCGGGACTCACAGATACGCAGTATTTT
j_gene: TRBJ1-1; d_gene: TRBD1; abundance: few; v_gene: TRBV7-9; CDR3aa: CASSLPKGTVNTEAFF; CDR3nt: TGTGCCAGCAGCTTACCTAAAGGGACAGTGAACACTGAAGCTTTCTTT
j_gene: TRBJ2-3; d_gene: TRBD2; abundance: NA; v_gene: TRBV3-1; CDR3aa: CASSQDEGLAGEDTQYF; CDR3nt: TGTGCCAGCAGCCAAGATGAGGGACTAGCGGGTGAAGATACGCAGTATTTT
j_gene: TRBJ2-3; d_gene: TRBD2; abundance: NA; v_gene: TRBV15; CDR3aa: CATSGPWGSGTITDTQYF; CDR3nt: TGTGCCACCAGCGGCCCTTGGGGTAGCGGGACAATCACAGATACGCAGTATTTT